A single sample is the source of the 26 T cell receptor beta chains below, sequenced in a study of regulatory T cells in long-lasting Graves disease (dated by TCRdb to the early 2020s). The receptor library was made with multiplex PCR. TCRdb shows the sequencer as Illumina HiSeq 4000. CDR3 regions were amplified by Arm-PCR with iRepertoire HTBI primers to construct TCR beta libraries. TCRdb ran its own pipeline on the public reads, namely fastp trimming at Q25 and MiXCR clone calling, and kept in-frame beta chains. Each CDR3 protein appears once, grouped with its most common genes and DNA. Recorded for this sample are over 200,000 distinct CDR3 sequences; around 19% of them occurred a single time. Clones ranked in the top ten supply over 20% of the sample. Per the publication, the time point label means: newly diagnosed GD, antithyroid drugs for less than 3 months. RNA was extracted from PBMCs in TRIzol for both TCR sequencing and RNA sequencing.

This specimen consisted of peripheral blood mononuclear cells (PBMCs), obtained at new diagnosis, from a patient treated with antithyroid drugs. These receptors all stem from a female donor with Graves disease.

The chain has TRBV18 and TRBJ1-5; D may be TRBD1 (5 bases). CDR3 size: 13 residues. V shed 2 bases and J shed 15 bases, with 17 bases lying between them. Germline V gene lookup returns CDR1 KGHSH and CDR2 LQKENI. The CDR3 loop is CASSPSQGRPRHF. In nucleotides, the CDR3 is TGTGCCAGCTCACCAAGTCAGGGACGGCCCAGGCATTTT.

This clonotype showed up many times. One junction end disagrees with the germline gene, perhaps due to a read error. This chain uses TRBV7-9 with TRBJ1-2; D remains ambiguous. The CDR3 sequence is 13 residues long. CDR1 is SEHNR and CDR2 is FQNEAQ in the germline V gene (reference sequence). CDR3 nucleotide sequence: TGTGCCAGCAGTTTAGGGCAGAACTATGGCTACACCTTC. It translates to CASSLGQNYGYTF.

This clonotype appeared many times. J is TRBJ1-1 and V is TRBV19; 9 nucleotides match TRBD1. This CDR3 contains 14 residues. Trimming cost V 8 bases and J 2 bases; bases outside gene matches: 6. CDR1 is LNHDA, CDR2 SQIVND, per germline (reference sequence). The CDR3 bases are TGTGCCAGTCGACCGGGACAGGGAAACACTGAAGCTTTCTTT. Its translation: CASRPGQGNTEAFF.

The J gene is TRBJ2-7, the V gene TRBV28; D uncertain. The CDR3 consists of 17 residues. Germline V CDR1 and CDR2: MDHEN, SYDVKM. V shed 5 bases and J shed 1 base, with 21 bases lying between them. The CDR3 loop reads CASSQTSLVARSYEQYF. DNA of the CDR3: TGTGCCAGCAGTCAAACGTCCCTAGTCGCCAGATCCTACGAGCAGTACTTC. Full variable domain (outside the CDR3, taken from reference TRBV28 and TRBJ2-7): DVKVTQSSRYLVKRTGEKVFLECVQDMDHENMFWYRQDPGLGLRLIYFSYDVKMKEKGDIPEGYSVSREKKERFSLILESASTNQTSMYLCASSQTSLVARSYEQYFGPGTRLTVT.

This clonotype came up many times. The chain carries TRBV24-1 and TRBJ2-1; 7 bases match TRBD2. V lost 1 base, J lost 0 bases, and 5 bases stayed unmatched. Germline CDR1 and CDR2: KGHDR and SFDVKD. CDR3 size: 17 residues. CDR3 nucleotide sequence: TGTGCCACCAGTGATTTCCCAGCGGGAAGCTCCTACAATGAGCAGTTCTTC. Translated, it gives CATSDFPAGSSYNEQFF.

This clonotype was counted at least ten times. The CDR3 region is CASSQDQGARQQYF. In DNA, the CDR3 is TGCGCCAGCAGCCAAGATCAAGGAGCGCGACAACAGTACTTC. The rearrangement links TRBV4-1 to TRBJ2-7, with D uncertain. The CDR3 contains 14 residues. Germline V gene sequence: CDR1 MGHRA, CDR2 YSYEKL. V lost 0 bases, J lost 10 bases, and 16 bases lay in between.

Regarding this clonotype: Given a far larger clone just one base away, this is likely a sequencing read error. The V call is TRBV28, the J call TRBJ2-7; 14 bases align to TRBD2. J was trimmed by 7 bases and V by 3 bases; bases with no gene match: 8. Germline CDR1 and CDR2: MDHEN and SYDVKM. CDR3 length: 16 residues. The CDR3 loop reads CASSFTTSGRAGEQYF. DNA of the CDR3: TGTGCCAGCAGTTTCACGACTAGCGGGAGGGCAGGTGAGCAGTACTTC.

The chain carries TRBV11-3 and TRBJ2-1; the D is unclear. The CDR3 covers 12 residues. Germline V CDR1 and CDR2: SGHNT, YENEEA. The ends were cut back, 5 bases at V and 11 bases at J, with 13 bases in the middle. The CDR3 loop is CASSEGLWKQFF. CDR3 nucleotide sequence: TGTGCCAGCAGCGAAGGGCTCTGGAAGCAGTTCTTC.

Of note for this clonotype: This may arise from a read error, as a much more abundant clone is one base away. This chain joins TRBV5-4 and TRBJ2-3; 8 bases agree with TRBD2. Unmatched junction bases numbered 14, after V lost 9 bases and J lost 5 bases. The CDR3 runs 15 residues. The germline gives CDR1 SGHNT, CDR2 YYREEE (reference sequence). The CDR3 region is CATSGVRAGGDTQYF. The CDR3 nucleotides read TGTGCCACCTCAGGGGTTCGGGCGGGGGGAGATACGCAGTATTTT.

This clonotype was detected ten times or more. V gene TRBV28 combines with J gene TRBJ2-2; D is unclear. This CDR3 region has 16 residues. CDR1 and CDR2 (germline): MDHEN, SYDVKM. The V end lost 5 bases, the J end lost 0 bases, and 13 bases lay between the germline ends. The DNA for the CDR3 is TGTGCCAGCAGTCCGTACGCGACGGCGAACACCGGGGAGCTGTTTTTT. Translated: CASSPYATANTGELFF.

This clonotype was seen many times. This sequence joins TRBV10-3 and TRBJ2-7; 10 bases align to TRBD1. The V gene's germline CDR1 is ENHRY and CDR2 SYGVKD. CDR3 length equals 15 residues. The ends lost 7 bases at V and 3 bases at J; junction bases unmatched: 9. The CDR3 region has the DNA TGTGCCATCACCGGACAGGGGGATACCGTCTACGAGCAGTACTTC. It yields the protein CAITGQGDTVYEQYF.

This clonotype occurred many times. The chain carries TRBV2 and TRBJ2-5; a weak D match, TRBD2 (6 bases). The CDR3 has 12 residues. The germline CDR1 and CDR2 sequences are SNHLY and FYNNEI. Trimming pared 8 bases from V and 5 bases from J, leaving 12 bases between. The CDR3 DNA follows: TGTGCCAGCCGCTGGGGAGGTGAGACCCAGTACTTC. Amino acids: CASRWGGETQYF. The whole variable domain, filled in from reference TRBV2 and TRBJ2-5, reads EPEVTQTPSHQVTQMGQEVILRCVPISNHLYFYWYRQILGQKVEFLVSFYNNEISEKSEIFDDQFSVERPDGSNFTLKIRSTKLEDSAMYFCASRWGGETQYFGPGTRLLVL.

The chain is built from TRBV4-1 and TRBJ2-1; 14 bases are shared with TRBD2. The germline V gene has CDR1 MGHRA and CDR2 YSYEKL. The CDR3 spans 16 residues. With 6 bases clipped from V and 3 bases from J, the junction kept 4 bases outside the gene matches. CDR3 coding DNA: TGCGCCAGCAGTTATGGGACTAGCGGGAGCTACAATGAGCAGTTCTTC. Translated, it gives CASSYGTSGSYNEQFF.

This clonotype was counted only a few times. V and J are TRBV6-2 or TRBV6-3 and TRBJ1-2, with 8 bases fitting TRBD1. Trimming removed 0 bases from V and 6 bases from J; junction bases left unmatched: 0. The length of the CDR3 is 13 residues. CDR1 and CDR2 from the germline V gene are MNHEY and SVGEGT. CDR3 sequence reads: CASSYSDRDGYTF. CDR3 DNA sequence: TGTGCCAGCAGTTACTCGGACAGGGATGGCTACACCTTC.

A remark on this clonotype: Just one base apart from a much larger clone, this may be a read error. The chain is built from TRBV30 and TRBJ2-5, with D possibly being TRBD1 (5 bases). Deletions cut 2 bases from V and 11 bases from J, with 18 bases between. Germline V gene data show CDR1 as GTSNPN and CDR2 as SVGIG (reference sequence). This CDR3 comprises 13 residues. CDR3 in amino acids: CAWSIGAYNEQYF. CDR3 DNA sequence: TGTGCCTGGAGTATAGGGGCCTACAATGAGCAGTACTTC.

The sample holds many counts of this clonotype. The J gene is TRBJ1-1, the V gene TRBV14; D remains unclear. Per the germline V gene, CDR1 is SGHDN and CDR2 is FVKESK. Deletions cut 0 bases from V and 8 bases from J, with 10 bases between. The CDR3 extends over 13 amino acids. CDR3 loop: CASSQDPPDEAFF. The CDR3 DNA is TGTGCCAGCAGCCAAGACCCCCCGGACGAAGCTTTCTTT.

This clonotype was recorded at least ten times. V and J are TRBV3-1 and TRBJ2-1; D is possibly TRBD1 or TRBD2 (6 bases each). The V and J ends lost 3 bases and 10 bases respectively, with 16 bases between them. CDR3 length: 14 amino acids. Per the germline V gene, CDR1 is LGHDT and CDR2 is YNNKEL (reference sequence). CDR3 in amino acids: CASSQPGAGSEQFF. The CDR3 DNA follows: TGTGCCAGCAGCCAGCCGGGGGCGGGAAGCGAGCAGTTCTTC.

This clonotype was counted many times. The CDR3, as DNA: TGTGCCAGTAGTACCACAGACAGCTCTGGAAACACCATATATTTT. This translates into CASSTTDSSGNTIYF. The V and J genes are TRBV19 and TRBJ1-3; weak D call: TRBD1 (5 bases). With 4 bases removed from V and 0 bases from J, the gap between germline ends came to 10 bases. The CDR3 runs 15 residues. Per germline, CDR1 LNHDA and CDR2 SQIVND (reference sequence). Drawing the rest from reference TRBV19 and TRBJ1-3, the complete variable domain is DGGITQSPKYLFRKEGQNVTLSCEQNLNHDAMYWYRQDPGQGLRLIYYSQIVNDFQKGDIAEGYSVSREKKESFPLTVTSAQKNPTAFYLCASSTTDSSGNTIYFGEGSWLTVV.

The V gene is TRBV20-1, the J gene TRBJ1-6, with 8 nucleotides matching TRBD1. The ends lost 7 bases at V and 9 bases at J; junction bases unmatched: 8. Looked up from germline, CDR1 is DFQATT and CDR2 is SNEGSKA (reference sequence). The CDR3 totals 13 residues. The CDR3 region is CSVGRGLTSPLHF. CDR3 nucleotides: TGCAGTGTAGGCAGGGGGCTTACTTCACCCCTCCACTTT.

This chain links TRBV7-9 with TRBJ1-1, with a weak D call TRBD1 (6 bases). Germline V gene sequence: CDR1 SEHNR, CDR2 FQNEAQ (reference sequence). The CDR3 is made up of 14 amino acids. V was cut by 2 bases and J by 3 bases, with 10 bases left in between. CDR3 sequence: CASSLTGRDTEAFF. As DNA, the CDR3 is TGTGCCAGCAGCTTAACAGGGAGGGACACTGAAGCTTTCTTT.

This clonotype was observed at least ten times. V and J are TRBV7-2 and TRBJ1-1; TRBD1 agrees at 7 bases. The CDR3 extends over 11 amino acids. V shed 5 bases, J shed 10 bases, and the junction held 4 bases outside the gene matches. Germline CDR1 reads SGHTA; CDR2 reads FQGNSA. The CDR3 is CASSQTGTAFF. The CDR3 bases are TGTGCCAGCAGCCAGACAGGGACAGCTTTCTTT. The entire variable domain, with the rest obtained from reference TRBV7-2 and TRBJ1-1, is as follows: GAGVSQSPSNKVTEKGKDVELRCDPISGHTALYWYRQSLGQGLEFLIYFQGNSAPDKSGLPSDRFSAERTGGSVSTLTIQRTQQEDSAVYLCASSQTGTAFFGQGTRLTVV.

This clonotype was found many times. This sequence joins TRBV29-1 and TRBJ2-7, with a weak D call TRBD2 (5 bases). V was shortened by 3 bases and J by 4 bases, with 16 bases between the two germline ends. In germline, CDR1 is SQVTM, CDR2 ANQGSEA. The CDR3 is 14 residues long. The CDR3 sequence: CSVEGSGPRYEQYF. The CDR3 nucleotides are TGCAGCGTTGAGGGGAGCGGACCACGTTACGAGCAGTACTTC.

This clonotype was counted at least ten times. The chain recombines TRBV6-2 or TRBV6-3 with TRBJ2-7, with 9 positions matching TRBD2. This CDR3 has 13 residues. CDR1 and CDR2 from the germline V gene are MNHEY and SVGEGT. With V trimmed by 5 bases and J by 4 bases, 3 bases remained unmatched. CDR3: CASSSGRRYEQYF. Written as DNA, the CDR3 is TGTGCCAGCAGTAGCGGGAGGCGGTACGAGCAGTACTTC.

This clonotype was counted at least ten times. V is TRBV7-2 and J is TRBJ2-5; D remains unclear. Germline V gene lookup returns CDR1 SGHTA and CDR2 FQGNSA. Trimming shortened V by 6 bases and J by 5 bases, and 10 bases separated the two germline ends. CDR3 length: 12 amino acids. CDR3 DNA: TGTGCCAGCAGTGTGATAGGGGAGACCCAGTACTTC. This sequence encodes CASSVIGETQYF.

This clonotype has only one observation. A far larger clone is off by one base, so a read error is likely. The rearrangement joins TRBV6-2 or TRBV6-3 to TRBJ2-2; 12 bases match TRBD2. Germline V gives CDR1 MNHEY, CDR2 SVGEGT. V gave up 10 bases and J gave up 6 bases; unmatched junction bases: 6. This CDR3 contains 14 residues. CDR3 DNA: TGTGCCATCAAAAGACTAGCGGGAGCCGGGGAGCTGTTTTTT. Protein: CAIKRLAGAGELFF.

The chain carries TRBV5-6 and TRBJ2-3; no definite D call. CDR1 is SGHDT, CDR2 YYEEEE, per germline. V dropped 1 base and J dropped 0 bases, with 12 bases sitting between them. The CDR3 is made up of 16 amino acids. The CDR3 is CASSLTLLSSTDTQYF. Here the CDR3 DNA reads TGTGCCAGCAGCTTGACCCTTTTATCTAGCACAGATACGCAGTATTTT. Together with reference TRBV5-6 and TRBJ2-3, the CDR3 gives the full variable domain: DAGVTQSPTHLIKTRGQQVTLRCSPKSGHDTVSWYQQALGQGPQFIFQYYEEEERQRGNFPDRFSGHQFPNYSSELNVNALLLGDSALYLCASSLTLLSSTDTQYFGPGTRLTVL.